The 15 T cell receptor beta chains below were found in one sample sequenced in a study of shared clonotypes between healthy human individuals. The method was immunoSEQ multiplex PCR; TCRdb's version includes in-frame clones alone and lacks a portion of them. This sample has about 470,000 clones; 70% to 80% occur once, and the top ten carry roughly an eighth. Sequencing used PBMCs. These receptors were collected from a woman aged 35 to 49 in good health. Some clones in this sample may be carry-over from other donors' samples.

At least ten counts were recorded for this clone. The chain links TRBV7-2 to TRBJ2-1; 11 positions match TRBD2. CDR1 is SGHTA and CDR2 is FQGNSA in the germline V gene. The CDR3 totals 15 residues. Unmatched junction bases numbered 7, after V lost 5 bases and J lost 7 bases. This CDR3 reads CASSPTGTSGNEQFF. CDR3 DNA: TGTGCCAGCAGCCCCACCGGGACTAGCGGAAATGAGCAGTTCTTC.

This clone showed up just once. The chain employs TRBV5-6 and TRBJ2-3, with TRBD2 matching 8 bases. This CDR3 has 16 residues. V was pared by 0 bases and J by 3 bases, with 6 bases of the junction left unmatched. Germline loops: CDR1 SGHDT, CDR2 YYEEEE. The CDR3 here is CASSLVRRLATDTQYF. CDR3 coding DNA: TGTGCCAGCAGCTTGGTCCGAAGACTAGCGACAGATACGCAGTATTTT.

The chain employs TRBV28 and TRBJ1-2; 8 nucleotides line up with TRBD1. Germline lookup yields CDR1 MDHEN and CDR2 SYDVKM. V gave up 4 bases and J gave up 3 bases; unmatched junction bases: 7. The CDR3 consists of 15 residues. CDR3 in amino acids: CASSSTGVADYGYTF. CDR3 in DNA: TGTGCCAGCAGTTCGACAGGGGTAGCGGACTATGGCTACACCTTC.

This sequence joins TRBV5-5 and TRBJ2-7; TRBD2 matches at 10 bases. Germline loops: CDR1 SGHKS, CDR2 YYEKEE (reference sequence). V trimming: 3 bases; J trimming: 0 bases; junction bases outside the gene matches: 3. The CDR3 is made up of 15 amino acids. The CDR3 reads CASSWTSGNSYEQYF. The DNA of the CDR3 is TGTGCCAGCAGCTGGACTAGCGGAAACTCCTACGAGCAGTACTTC.

This chain links TRBV15 with TRBJ2-5; D might be TRBD1 (5 bases). Gene TRBJ2-7 matches the end of the DNA better, so the J call may be wrong. Per germline, CDR1 LNHNV and CDR2 YYDKDF (reference sequence). The CDR3 is 13 amino acids. The CDR3 sequence: CATSPWQGHEQYF. The CDR3, as DNA: TGTGCCACCAGCCCCTGGCAGGGCCACGAGCAGTACTTC.

V usage is TRBV12-5 and J usage is TRBJ1-2; TRBD1 matches 8 bases. There are 16 residues in the CDR3. With V trimmed by 0 bases and J by 6 bases, 9 bases remained unmatched. From germline, CDR1 is LGHNT and CDR2 FRNRAP. In DNA form, the CDR3 reads TGTGCTAGTGGTTTGGTTGTGGGACAGGAGGTTCATGGCTACACCTTC. Residues: CASGLVVGQEVHGYTF.

This clone came up a few times. The chain links TRBV6-6 to TRBJ1-1, with D tentatively TRBD1 (5 bases). This CDR3 comprises 13 residues. Trimming cost V 5 bases and J 4 bases, with 11 bases left between them. Germline CDR1 is MNHNY and CDR2 is SVGAGI (reference sequence). CDR3 sequence reads: CASSGTGRTEAFF. For the CDR3, the DNA is TGTGCCAGCAGTGGGACGGGGCGCACTGAAGCTTTCTTT.

This chain links TRBV2 with TRBJ2-3, with a weak D call TRBD2 (5 bases). V shed 6 bases and J shed 5 bases, with 12 bases lying between them. Per germline, CDR1 SNHLY and CDR2 FYNNEI. The CDR3 has 13 residues. The CDR3, as DNA: TGTGCCAGCAGACTAGGACTGGTAGATACGCAGTATTTT. Translating gives CASRLGLVDTQYF.

V is TRBV5-6 and J is TRBJ2-1, with 9 positions matching TRBD2. There are 15 residues in the CDR3. Germline V gives CDR1 SGHDT, CDR2 YYEEEE. After removal of 4 bases from V and 3 bases from J, the junction contained 5 bases not matched to a gene. The CDR3 DNA is TGTGCCAGCAGCCCAAGGACTAGCGACTACAATGAGCAGTTCTTC. Residues: CASSPRTSDYNEQFF.

This rearrangement joins TRBV27 to TRBJ1-1; unclear D gene. V was pared by 3 bases and J by 1 base, with 9 bases between. CDR1 MNHEY and CDR2 SMNVEV come from the germline V gene (reference sequence). The CDR3 has 14 residues. As DNA, the CDR3 is TGTGCCAGCAGTTTTAAGGCAGGGAACACTGAAGCTTTCTTT. It translates to CASSFKAGNTEAFF.

The gene calls are TRBV7-3 and TRBJ2-1, with D perhaps matching TRBD2 (5 bases). Trimming shortened V by 7 bases and J by 4 bases, and 17 bases separated the two germline ends. In germline, CDR1 is SGHTA, CDR2 FQGTGA. The CDR3 totals 15 residues. The CDR3 sequence is CASTPGVSAYNEQFF. CDR3 in DNA: TGTGCCAGCACCCCAGGTGTTAGCGCATACAATGAGCAGTTCTTC.

V gene TRBV5-6 combines with J gene TRBJ2-1; D is ambiguous. The germline V and J ends were trimmed by 0 bases and 4 bases, with 5 bases remaining between them. Germline CDR1 is SGHDT and CDR2 is YYEEEE. The CDR3 spans 13 residues. The CDR3 region is CASSLVQYNEQFF. Here the CDR3 DNA reads TGTGCCAGCAGCTTGGTCCAGTACAATGAGCAGTTCTTC.

The V call is TRBV5-1, the J call TRBJ2-2, with TRBD2 as a possible D gene (5 bases). Deletions cut 5 bases from V and 2 bases from J, with 16 bases between. This CDR3 spans 16 amino acids. Germline V lookup: CDR1 SGHRS, CDR2 YFSETQ. CDR3 residues: CASSPRASPNTGELFF. CDR3 sequence (DNA): TGCGCCAGCAGTCCACGGGCTAGCCCTAACACCGGGGAGCTGTTTTTT.

V usage is TRBV10-3 and J usage is TRBJ1-3, with D tentatively TRBD1 (6 bases). Germline values: CDR1 ENHRY, CDR2 SYGVKD. This CDR3 has 16 amino acids. Between the trimmed V and J ends, which lost 1 base and 0 bases, there was a span of 10 bases. The CDR3 protein is CAISEFPGDSGNTIYF. The DNA of the CDR3 is TGTGCCATCAGTGAGTTTCCAGGGGACTCTGGAAACACCATATATTTT.

V usage is TRBV4-3 and J usage is TRBJ2-3, with TRBD2 as a possible D gene (6 bases). Trimming took off 4 bases at V and 5 bases at J, with 22 bases between the two ends. This CDR3 spans 17 amino acids. Germline CDR1 and CDR2: LGHNA and YSLEER. CDR3 region: CASSLHPPGERIDTQYF. CDR3 nucleotide sequence: TGCGCCAGCAGCCTCCACCCCCCGGGAGAGAGGATAGATACGCAGTATTTT.